This T cell receptor (beta chain) was sequenced in a study of Graves' ophthalmopathy and Graves' hyperthyroidism. RNA transcripts served as template for amplifying TCR beta CDR3 sequences. The first-round RT-PCR employed HTBI primers together with the Qiagen OneStep RT-PCR kit. A multiplex PCR was then performed as the second round. MiXCR, run by TCRdb on the multiplex PCR reads, gives a single entry per CDR3 protein. The table shows some 370,000 distinct CDR3 sequences, with about 15% occurring only once. This clonotype was recorded many times. The source of this sequence is an adult woman with stable Graves' hyperthyroidism. The sequenced material came from peripheral blood.

The DNA for the CDR3 is TGTGCCTGGACCCCCGGACGCAACTGGAACACTGAAGCTTTCTTT. The encoded protein is CAWTPGRNWNTEAFF. The chain carries TRBV30 and TRBJ1-1; D remains unclear. Per germline, CDR1 GTSNPN and CDR2 SVGIG (reference sequence). The CDR3 is made up of 15 amino acids. The V and J ends lost 4 bases and 1 base respectively, with 16 bases between them. Full variable domain (missing parts from reference TRBV30 and TRBJ1-1): SQTIHQWPATLVQPVGSPLSLECTVEGTSNPNLYWYRQAAGRGLQLLFYSVGIGQISSEVPQNLSASRPQDRQFILSSKKLLLSDSGFYLCAWTPGRNWNTEAFFGQGTRLTVV.